This entry features one T cell receptor (beta chain) sequence. This sample was taken from a study of blood T cell repertoires in COVID-19. Study in general: Italy, Spain and the United States were the sources of the convalescent and acute COVID-19 samples. Sources were T cells, B-cell-depleted T cells, or PBMCs; the material itself was cDNA or gDNA.

Authors' analysis steps: Estimation of nucleated cell counts relied on the amplification of reference gene primers. Measured with immunoSEQ multiplex PCR; TCRdb has only the in-frame clones, and not every one. That table supplies the V and J calls and clone size; D and trimming were determined from the DNA. In the table there are 230,000 or so clones, around 84% of which are singletons. Sequenced: peripheral blood. The TCR comes from a young man with active or convalescent COVID-19.

The CDR3 nucleotides read TGTGCCAGCAGTCCCCAACCCGGCAGGGGCGGGACTGAAGCTTTCTTT. Translating gives CASSPQPGRGGTEAFF. This chain uses TRBV27 with TRBJ1-1; D is perhaps TRBD1 (6 bases). The V gene lost 5 bases and the J gene lost 5 bases, with 21 bases spanning the gap. CDR3 length equals 16 residues. Germline V lookup: CDR1 MNHEY, CDR2 SMNVEV (reference sequence).